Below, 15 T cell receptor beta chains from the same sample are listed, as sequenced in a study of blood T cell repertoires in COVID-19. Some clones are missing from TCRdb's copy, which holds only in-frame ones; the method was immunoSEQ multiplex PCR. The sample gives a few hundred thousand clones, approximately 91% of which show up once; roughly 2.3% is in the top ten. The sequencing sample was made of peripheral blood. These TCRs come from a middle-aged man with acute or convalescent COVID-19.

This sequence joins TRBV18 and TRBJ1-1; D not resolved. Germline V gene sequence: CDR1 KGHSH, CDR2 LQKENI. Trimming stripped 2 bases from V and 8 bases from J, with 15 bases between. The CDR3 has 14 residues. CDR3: CASSPGLTTSEAFF. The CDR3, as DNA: TGTGCCAGCTCACCAGGGTTAACTACCTCCGAAGCTTTCTTT.

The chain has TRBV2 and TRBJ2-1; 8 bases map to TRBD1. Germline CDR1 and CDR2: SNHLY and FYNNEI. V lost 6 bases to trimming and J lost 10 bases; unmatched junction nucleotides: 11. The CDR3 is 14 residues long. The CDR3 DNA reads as TGTGCCAGCAGGGGCAACTCGGACAGGGCCGAGCAGTTCTTC. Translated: CASRGNSDRAEQFF.

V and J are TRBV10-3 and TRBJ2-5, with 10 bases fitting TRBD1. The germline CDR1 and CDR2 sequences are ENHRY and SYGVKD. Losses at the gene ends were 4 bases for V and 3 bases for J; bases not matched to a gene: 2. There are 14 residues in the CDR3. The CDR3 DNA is TGTGCCATCAGTGCCGGACAGGGGGAAGAGACCCAGTACTTC. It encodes CAISAGQGEETQYF.

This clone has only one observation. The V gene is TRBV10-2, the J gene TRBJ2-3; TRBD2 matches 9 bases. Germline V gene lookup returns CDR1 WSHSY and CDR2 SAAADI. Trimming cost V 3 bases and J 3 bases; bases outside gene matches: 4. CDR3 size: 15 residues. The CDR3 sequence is CASSDPSGGTDTQYF. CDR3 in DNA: TGCGCCAGCAGTGACCCGAGCGGGGGGACAGATACGCAGTATTTT.

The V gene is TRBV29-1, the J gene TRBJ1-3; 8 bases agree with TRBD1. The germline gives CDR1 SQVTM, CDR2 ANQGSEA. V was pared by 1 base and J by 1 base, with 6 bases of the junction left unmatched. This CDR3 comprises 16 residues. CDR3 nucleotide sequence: TGCAGCGTTGAAGGTGGTTGGACAGGGTCTGGAAACACCATATATTTT. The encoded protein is CSVEGGWTGSGNTIYF.

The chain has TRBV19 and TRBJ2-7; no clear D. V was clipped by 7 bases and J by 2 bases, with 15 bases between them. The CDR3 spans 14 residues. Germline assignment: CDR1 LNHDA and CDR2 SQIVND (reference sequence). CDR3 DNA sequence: TGTGCCAGTAAGTCAAGCCTGGGCACCTACGAGCAGTACTTC. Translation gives CASKSSLGTYEQYF.

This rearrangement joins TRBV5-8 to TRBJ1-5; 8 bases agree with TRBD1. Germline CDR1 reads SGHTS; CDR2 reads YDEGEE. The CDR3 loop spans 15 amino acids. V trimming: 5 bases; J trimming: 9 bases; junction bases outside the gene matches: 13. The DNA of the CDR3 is TGTGCCAGCAGTATGACAGGGGCCGCTCAATGGCCCCAGCATTTT. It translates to CASSMTGAAQWPQHF.

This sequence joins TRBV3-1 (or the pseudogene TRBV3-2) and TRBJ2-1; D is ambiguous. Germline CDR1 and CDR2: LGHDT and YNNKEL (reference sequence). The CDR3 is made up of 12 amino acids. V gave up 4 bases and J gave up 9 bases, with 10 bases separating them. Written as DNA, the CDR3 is TGTGCCAGCAGCCCCCTCAGTTTTGAGCAGTTCTTC. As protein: CASSPLSFEQFF.

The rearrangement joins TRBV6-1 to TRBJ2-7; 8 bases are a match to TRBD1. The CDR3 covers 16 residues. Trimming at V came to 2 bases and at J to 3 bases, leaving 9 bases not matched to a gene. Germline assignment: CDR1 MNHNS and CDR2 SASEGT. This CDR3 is CASSETRTGYFYEQYF. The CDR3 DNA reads TGTGCCAGCAGTGAAACCCGGACAGGGTACTTCTACGAGCAGTACTTC.

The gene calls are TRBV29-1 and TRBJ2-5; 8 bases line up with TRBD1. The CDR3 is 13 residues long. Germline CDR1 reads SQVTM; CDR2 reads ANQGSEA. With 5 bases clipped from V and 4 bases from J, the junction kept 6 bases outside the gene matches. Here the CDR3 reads CSVRQGARETQYF. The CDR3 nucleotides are TGCAGCGTTCGGCAGGGGGCAAGAGAGACCCAGTACTTC.

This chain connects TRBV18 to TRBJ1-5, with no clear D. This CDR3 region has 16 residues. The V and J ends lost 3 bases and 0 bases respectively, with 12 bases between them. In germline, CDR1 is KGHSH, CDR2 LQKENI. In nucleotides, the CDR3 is TGTGCCAGCTCACCCGCCGGGGTCTATAGCAATCAGCCCCAGCATTTT. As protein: CASSPAGVYSNQPQHF.

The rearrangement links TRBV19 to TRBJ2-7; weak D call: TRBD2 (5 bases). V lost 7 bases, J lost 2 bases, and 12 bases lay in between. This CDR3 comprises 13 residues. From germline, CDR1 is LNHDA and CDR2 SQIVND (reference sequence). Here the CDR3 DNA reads TGTGCCAGTACCCCGGGTAGCGCCTACGAGCAGTACTTC. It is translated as CASTPGSAYEQYF.

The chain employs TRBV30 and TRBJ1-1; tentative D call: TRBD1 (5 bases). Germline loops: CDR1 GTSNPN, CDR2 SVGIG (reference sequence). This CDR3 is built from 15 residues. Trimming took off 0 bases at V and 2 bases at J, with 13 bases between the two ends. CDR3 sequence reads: CAWSVLAGGNTEAFF. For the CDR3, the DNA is TGTGCCTGGAGTGTACTGGCCGGGGGAAACACTGAAGCTTTCTTT.

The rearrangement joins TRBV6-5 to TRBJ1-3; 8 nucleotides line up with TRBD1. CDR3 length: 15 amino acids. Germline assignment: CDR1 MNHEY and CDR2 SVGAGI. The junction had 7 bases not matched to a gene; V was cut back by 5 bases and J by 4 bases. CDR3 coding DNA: TGTGCCAGCAGTCTACAGGGGGTGATGGGAAACACCATATATTTT. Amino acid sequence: CASSLQGVMGNTIYF.

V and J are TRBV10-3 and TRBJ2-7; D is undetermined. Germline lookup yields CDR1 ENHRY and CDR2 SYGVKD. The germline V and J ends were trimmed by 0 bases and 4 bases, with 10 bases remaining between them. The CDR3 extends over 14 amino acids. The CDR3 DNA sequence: TGTGCCATCAGTGAGTCTGGCAGATCTTACGAGCAGTACTTC. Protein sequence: CAISESGRSYEQYF.